This is a list of T cell receptor beta chains from one sample in a study of vaccination and CD4 T cells after COVID-19. TCRdb passed the PCR reads through MiXCR, listing each CDR3 protein once. The repertoire holds 25,000 to 30,000 distinct CDR3 sequences, with 55% to 80% as singletons. What these receptors recognize is not known. The sample in question was CD4+ T cells from blood, cultured in vitro, obtained after SARS-CoV-2 vaccination. The receptor source for this set is a human donor who received a COVID-19 vaccine. CDR3s include the opening cysteine and the closing phenylalanine or tryptophan. D genes are given only for firm matches. Rows may omit the clone size; those that give it use once, few, many or a size class.

j_call | v_call | d_call | clone_size | cdr3_nt | cdr3_aa
TRBJ2-1 | TRBV28 | - | few | TGTGCCAGCAGTCCCCAGTTGGGGGGTCTATACAATGAGCAGTTCTTC | CASSPQLGGLYNEQFF
TRBJ1-1 | TRBV10-1 | - | - | TGCGCCAGCAGTGAGTATCGTGACAGTGAAGCTTTCTTT | CASSEYRDSEAFF
TRBJ2-3 | TRBV5-1 | - | - | TGCGCCAGCAGCTTGAATATAGGGGAGCGCACAGATACGCAGTATTTT | CASSLNIGERTDTQYF
TRBJ2-5 | TRBV2 | TRBD1 | - | TGTGCCAGCACTAAAAGGACAGGGGGCGATGAGACCCAGTACTTC | CASTKRTGGDETQYF
TRBJ2-2 | TRBV20-1 | TRBD1 | once | TGCAGTGCTAGCCGGACAGGGAGGAACGGGGAGCTGTTTTTT | CSASRTGRNGELFF
TRBJ2-5 | TRBV20-1 | TRBD2 | few | TGCAGTGCTTCCAGTGGGCGGGGGAGGTACCAAGAGACCCAGTACTTC | CSASSGRGRYQETQYF
TRBJ2-2 | TRBV24-1 | TRBD1 | - | TGTGCCACCAGCGATCCAGGGGGTAACGGGGAGCTGTTTTTT | CATSDPGGNGELFF
TRBJ1-1 | TRBV20-1 | - | few | TGCAGTGCTAGAGGTATTCTGGAGTACGGGAACACTGAAGCTTTCTTT | CSARGILEYGNTEAFF
TRBJ1-6 | TRBV7-9 | TRBD1 | - | TGTGCCAGCAGCCGCGGGGGGACAGGCGATAATTCACCCCTCCACTTT | CASSRGGTGDNSPLHF
TRBJ2-5 | TRBV6-1 | - | - | TGTGCCAGCAGTGGGACTCCGGGGCTCCAAGAGACCCAGTACTTC | CASSGTPGLQETQYF
TRBJ2-1 | TRBV7-3 | - | few | TGTGCCAGCAGCTTCGCTGGTAATGAGCAGTTCTTC | CASSFAGNEQFF
TRBJ1-1 | TRBV14 | - | once | TGTGCCAGCAGCTACGGGGCGCGGAGGGCTGAAGCTTTCTTT | CASSYGARRAEAFF
TRBJ2-3 | TRBV7-2 | - | few | TGTGCCAGCAGCTTAAACGGGGTCGACACAGATACGCAGTATTTT | CASSLNGVDTDTQYF
TRBJ1-2 | TRBV12-3/TRBV12-4 | - | - | TGTGCCAGCAGCAAGGGAAGGGCCTATGGCTACACCTTC | CASSKGRAYGYTF
TRBJ2-3 | TRBV20-1 | TRBD2 | - | TGCAGTGCTTCTAGCGGGGGAGGCACAGATACGCAGTATTTT | CSASSGGGTDTQYF
TRBJ2-3 | TRBV12-3/TRBV12-4 | TRBD1 | few | TGTGCCAGCAGAACGGACAGGGGAGATACGCAGTATTTT | CASRTDRGDTQYF
TRBJ2-3 | TRBV5-1 | - | few | TGCGCCAGCAGCTTGCCTAGCACAGATACGCAGTATTTT | CASSLPSTDTQYF
TRBJ1-4 | TRBV5-3 | TRBD1 | - | TGTGCCAGAAGCTTGGTAGGGGGCGTTCACGAAAAACTGTTTTTT | CARSLVGGVHEKLFF
TRBJ2-3 | TRBV20-1 | - | few | TGCAGTGCTAGACCCGCTTCTAGCACAGATACGCAGTATTTT | CSARPASSTDTQYF
TRBJ2-1 | TRBV21-1 | - | few | TGTGCCAGCAGCATAATAGACAGGGGCGGGTACAATGAGCAGTTCTTC | CASSIIDRGGYNEQFF
TRBJ2-1 | TRBV27 | - | few | TGTGCCAGCAGTTTACAGGGGGGCTCCTACAATGAGCAGTTCTTC | CASSLQGGSYNEQFF
TRBJ2-3 | TRBV3-1 | - | - | TGTGCCAGCAGCCAAAAACATCCCCTGGCTAGCGAGAACACAGATACGCAGTATTTT | CASSQKHPLASENTDTQYF
TRBJ2-5 | TRBV6-1 | TRBD1 | - | TGTGCCAGCAGTGATCACAGGGGAACATACCAAGAGACCCAGTACTTC | CASSDHRGTYQETQYF